This T cell receptor beta chain was captured in a study of T-cell reconstitution after alpha-beta-depleted transplantation in children. V dropped 4 bases and J dropped 1; count of bases not matched to a gene: 2. Germline V CDR1 and CDR2: SGHNT, YENEEA. The CDR3 loop spans 17 amino acids. Unique molecular identifiers were incorporated when the TCRbeta library was constructed. TCRdb reprocessed the PCR reads with MiXCR, giving one entry per CDR3 protein. The sample yields approximately 490,000 distinct CDR3 sequences, approximately 12% seen once. The J gene is TRBJ2-3, the V gene TRBV11-3; 16 positions match TRBD2. Here the sequenced sample was PBMCs from the stem cell graft donor, taken from the stem cell graft. The receptor's source is a human donor who donated a stem cell graft to a child with combined immunodeficiency. CDR3: CASSSGTSGGGTDTQYF. Written as DNA, the CDR3 is TGTGCCAGCAGCTCCGGGACTAGCGGGGGGGGCACAGATACGCAGTATTTT.